The 20 T cell receptor beta chains below were found in one sample sequenced in a study of technical replicates of blood from a few donors. The method was immunoSEQ multiplex PCR; TCRdb's version includes in-frame clones alone and lacks a portion of them. The table lists 60,000 to 65,000 clones, roughly 86% of them singletons. Sequenced material: PBMCs. Receptors originate from a human donor in good health. Some clones in this sample may be carry-over from other donors' samples.

J is TRBJ2-3 and V is TRBV5-4; TRBD1 matches 9 bases. From germline, CDR1 is SGHNT and CDR2 YYREEE (reference sequence). After removal of 6 bases from V and 1 base from J, the junction contained 6 bases not matched to a gene. The CDR3 is made up of 15 amino acids. The CDR3 sequence is CASNFRQGGTDTQYF. The DNA of the CDR3 is TGTGCCAGCAACTTTAGACAGGGGGGCACAGATACGCAGTATTTT.

The rearrangement joins TRBV4-2 to TRBJ2-7; TRBD1 matches 11 bases. From germline, CDR1 is LGHNA and CDR2 YNFKEQ. After removal of 6 bases from V and 2 bases from J, the junction contained 9 bases not matched to a gene. The CDR3 runs 16 residues. The DNA of the CDR3 is TGTGCCAGCAGTCCAACCCCGGGACAGGGGGCCTACGAGCAGTACTTC. Its translation: CASSPTPGQGAYEQYF.

The V gene is TRBV6-6, the J gene TRBJ2-7, with 11 bases that match TRBD1. With 6 bases clipped from V and 3 bases from J, the junction kept 7 bases outside the gene matches. CDR1 and CDR2 from the germline V gene are MNHNY and SVGAGI (reference sequence). The CDR3 loop spans 15 amino acids. The CDR3 loop reads CASSDGQGAHYEQYF. The CDR3 coding sequence is TGTGCCAGCAGCGATGGACAGGGGGCCCACTACGAGCAGTACTTC.

This rearrangement joins TRBV7-9 to TRBJ2-2; D is possibly TRBD1 (6 bases). Germline V gene sequence: CDR1 SEHNR, CDR2 FQNEAQ (reference sequence). V lost 7 bases and J lost 5, with 17 bases in between. The CDR3 covers 15 residues. In nucleotides, the CDR3 is TGTGCCAGCATAGCCCAGGCAGGGGAAACCGGGGAGCTGTTTTTT. This encodes CASIAQAGETGELFF.

This sequence joins TRBV6-5 and TRBJ2-7; 7 nucleotides line up with TRBD2. The CDR3 spans 15 residues. The trim removed 6 bases at V and 0 bases at J, leaving 8 bases unmatched. Germline CDR1 MNHEY, CDR2 SVGAGI. In nucleotides, the CDR3 is TGTGCCAGCAGACGCGGGACTACATCCTCCTACGAGCAGTACTTC. It encodes CASRRGTTSSYEQYF.

The J gene is TRBJ2-7, the V gene TRBV6-1, with D uncertain. CDR3 length: 13 amino acids. Germline V lookup: CDR1 MNHNS, CDR2 SASEGT. Trimming removed 5 bases at V and 1 base at J, with 9 bases between. The CDR3 nucleotides are TGTGCCAGCAGTCTGAACTGGTCCTACGAGCAGTACTTC. Encoded protein: CASSLNWSYEQYF.

The gene calls are TRBV7-2 and TRBJ2-5; 14 nucleotides match TRBD2. Germline V lookup: CDR1 SGHTA, CDR2 FQGNSA. V gave up 0 bases and J gave up 4 bases; unmatched junction bases: 1. This CDR3 contains 16 residues. Here the CDR3 reads CASSLAGLAGVETQYF. The CDR3 bases are TGTGCCAGCAGCTTAGCGGGACTAGCGGGGGTAGAGACCCAGTACTTC.

The J gene is TRBJ1-1, the V gene TRBV7-8, with a weak D call TRBD1 (5 bases). The CDR3 length is 13 residues. With 5 bases removed from V and 2 bases from J, the gap between germline ends came to 9 bases. Germline CDR1 is SGHVS and CDR2 is FQNEAQ. CDR3 DNA: TGTGCCAGCAGCCGACAGAGTAACACTGAAGCTTTCTTT. It specifies CASSRQSNTEAFF.

This clone was counted between two and nine times. The chain carries TRBV6-6 and TRBJ1-1; perhaps TRBD1 as D (6 bases). Trimming pared 4 bases from V and 7 bases from J, leaving 7 bases between. The germline V gene has CDR1 MNHNY and CDR2 SVGAGI (reference sequence). The CDR3 is 11 residues long. Here the CDR3 DNA reads TGTGCCAGCAGTTGGGGGCGTGAAGCTTTCTTT. Translated, it gives CASSWGREAFF.

The J gene is TRBJ2-1, the V gene TRBV6-6; the match to TRBD2 covers 8 bases. The CDR3 contains 13 residues. Trimming removed 8 bases from V and 5 bases from J; junction bases left unmatched: 5. Per germline, CDR1 MNHNY and CDR2 SVGAGI (reference sequence). CDR3 region: CASRGGWDNEQFF. The CDR3 DNA sequence: TGTGCCAGCCGCGGGGGGTGGGACAATGAGCAGTTCTTC.

This chain joins TRBV27 and TRBJ2-5; D may be TRBD2 (6 bases). In germline, CDR1 is MNHEY, CDR2 SMNVEV (reference sequence). Trimming removed 6 bases at V and 6 bases at J, with 11 bases between. The CDR3 is 12 residues long. This CDR3 is CASREGGKTQYF. CDR3 DNA sequence: TGTGCCAGCAGGGAGGGAGGAAAGACCCAGTACTTC.

The chain carries TRBV7-9 and TRBJ2-2; 11 nucleotides match TRBD2. V lost 4 bases to trimming and J lost 1 base; unmatched junction nucleotides: 2. Germline CDR1 SEHNR, CDR2 FQNEAQ (reference sequence). This CDR3 is built from 16 residues. Here the CDR3 DNA reads TGTGCCAGCAGCTCCACTAGCGGGAGGAACACCGGGGAGCTGTTTTTT. This translates into CASSSTSGRNTGELFF.

This chain uses TRBV5-6 with TRBJ1-4, with 9 bases aligning to TRBD1. V lost 2 bases to trimming and J lost 3 bases; unmatched junction nucleotides: 2. Germline CDR1 and CDR2: SGHDT and YYEEEE. This CDR3 spans 15 amino acids. The CDR3 bases are TGTGCCAGCAGCTTACAGGGGGCCGCTAATGAAAAACTGTTTTTT. Translated, it gives CASSLQGAANEKLFF.

This clone was seen just once. The chain couples TRBV9 to TRBJ2-7; D not certain. The germline gives CDR1 SGDLS, CDR2 YYNGEE. The CDR3 consists of 14 residues. Trimming removed 3 bases from V and 2 bases from J, with 12 bases in between. Here the CDR3 DNA reads TGTGCCAGCAGCGCAGACCGGAGCCCCTACGAGCAGTACTTC. Its translation is CASSADRSPYEQYF.

The chain links TRBV10-3 to TRBJ1-2, with TRBD1 matching over 10 bases. The germline gives CDR1 ENHRY, CDR2 SYGVKD. The J segment lost 4 bases and the V segment lost 9 bases, leaving 11 bases of the junction unmatched. The CDR3 contains 15 residues. CDR3 loop: CAINGGDRGIYGYTF. CDR3 coding DNA: TGTGCCATAAACGGGGGGGACAGGGGAATCTATGGCTACACCTTC.

The V call is TRBV7-8, the J call TRBJ2-7; 7 bases match TRBD2. Germline values: CDR1 SGHVS, CDR2 FQNEAQ. Trimming removed 5 bases from V and 0 bases from J; junction bases left unmatched: 4. This CDR3 region has 14 residues. CDR3 sequence reads: CASSPGTNSYEQYF. CDR3 nucleotide sequence: TGTGCCAGCAGCCCCGGGACTAACTCCTACGAGCAGTACTTC.

The V gene is TRBV7-2, the J gene TRBJ1-2; TRBD1 agrees at 10 bases. Germline CDR1 SGHTA, CDR2 FQGNSA. J gave up 4 bases and V 6 bases, and 2 bases lay outside the gene matches. The CDR3 has 13 amino acids. CDR3: CASRRQGAYGYTF. The CDR3, as DNA: TGTGCCAGCAGAAGACAGGGGGCCTATGGCTACACCTTC.

The chain uses TRBV9 and TRBJ1-6; no firm D call. Trimming took 0 bases from V and 4 from J, leaving 14 bases between them. Germline-derived CDR1 and CDR2 are SGDLS and YYNGEE. The CDR3 is 17 amino acids. This chain's CDR3 is CASSVAPGLRYNSPLHF. The DNA for the CDR3 is TGTGCCAGCAGCGTAGCTCCGGGGTTGAGATATAATTCACCCCTCCACTTT.

Here the CDR3 DNA reads TGTCAAACGTCCCTGAGCCTCGACACTGAAGCTTTCTTT. It yields the protein CQTSLSLDTEAFF. The chain carries TRBV10-3 and TRBJ1-1; D call uncertain. The CDR3 is 13 residues long. Germline CDR1 and CDR2: ENHRY and SYGVKD.

The rearrangement joins TRBV10-3 to TRBJ2-3, with D possibly being TRBD1 (6 bases). Germline CDR1 reads ENHRY; CDR2 reads SYGVKD. The CDR3 runs 15 residues. The V and J ends lost 4 bases and 0 bases respectively, with 11 bases between them. The CDR3 reads CAISASRGSTDTQYF. In DNA, the CDR3 is TGTGCCATCAGTGCATCCAGGGGAAGCACAGATACGCAGTATTTT.